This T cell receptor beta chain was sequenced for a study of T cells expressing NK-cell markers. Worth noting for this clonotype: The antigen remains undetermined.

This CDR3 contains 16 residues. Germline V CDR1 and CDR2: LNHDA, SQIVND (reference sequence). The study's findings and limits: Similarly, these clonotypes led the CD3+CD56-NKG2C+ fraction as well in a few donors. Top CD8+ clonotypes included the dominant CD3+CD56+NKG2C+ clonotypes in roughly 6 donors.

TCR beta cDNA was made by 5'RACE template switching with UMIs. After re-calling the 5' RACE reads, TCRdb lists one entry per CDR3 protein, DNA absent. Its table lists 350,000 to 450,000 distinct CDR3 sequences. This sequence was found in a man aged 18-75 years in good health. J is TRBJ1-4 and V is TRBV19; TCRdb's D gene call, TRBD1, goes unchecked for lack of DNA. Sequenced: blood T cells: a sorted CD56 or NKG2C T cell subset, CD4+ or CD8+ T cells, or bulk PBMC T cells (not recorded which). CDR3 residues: CASSTRQGGTNEKLFF.